This TCR beta chain is drawn from a study of T cells in Graves' hyperthyroidism and ophthalmopathy. CDR1 is SGHDT, CDR2 YYEEEE, per germline. The J segment lost 5 bases and the V segment lost 3 bases, leaving 3 bases of the junction unmatched. The length of the CDR3 is 14 residues. This clonotype has at least ten counts. Amplified TCR beta CDR3 regions came from RNA transcripts. The HTBI primer set drove a first-round RT-PCR of the TCR CDR3. TCRdb recomputed calls from the multiplex PCR reads with MiXCR, one row per CDR3 protein. Among more than 600,000 distinct CDR3 sequences listed, roughly 17% were seen once. Exclusion of a patient resulted from uncontrolled infection, other autoimmune disease, pregnancy or lactation. The PBMCs studied were ones that came from 10 ml fresh peripheral blood.

The receptor was derived from a young man with Graves' hyperthyroidism. The sequenced sample consisted of blood. The rearrangement uses TRBV5-6 and TRBJ2-1; 9 nucleotides align to TRBD2. The CDR3 sequence is CASSSGLAHNEQFF. The CDR3 DNA sequence: TGTGCCAGCAGCTCCGGACTAGCGCACAATGAGCAGTTCTTC.